Sequencing of this T cell receptor (beta chain) was carried out in a study of graft-versus-host responses after intestinal transplantation. On the study more broadly: The study gave all recipients anti-thymocyte globulin induction, then tacrolimus and steroids for about 3 years.

Sequenced by immunoSEQ multiplex PCR; TCRdb stores in-frame clones only, minus some. The sample lists about 100,000 clones, about 93% occurring once. The germline gives CDR1 MNHEY, CDR2 SMNVEV (reference sequence). The CDR3 contains 17 residues. J gave up 2 bases and V 0 bases, and 3 bases lay outside the gene matches. Worth noting for this clone: Its target is not known.

V and J are TRBV27 and TRBJ2-1, with 11 bases aligning to TRBD2. Sequenced material: unstimulated CD8+ T cells sorted from spleen or lymph node cells, taken before intestinal transplant. The receptor's source is a human donor who received an intestinal transplant. CDR3 DNA sequence: TGTGCCAGCAGTTTATCGGTACTAGCGGGGGCCTACAATGAGCAGTTCTTC. This gives the protein CASSLSVLAGAYNEQFF.